The 22 T cell receptor beta chains below all came from one sample that was sequenced in a study of T cells in Graves' hyperthyroidism and ophthalmopathy. What was amplified from RNA transcripts were TCR beta CDR3 regions. HTBI primers were employed in a first-round RT-PCR of the TCR CDR3. TCRdb re-called the multiplex PCR reads through MiXCR, storing one row per CDR3 protein. The sample contains fewer than 600,000 distinct CDR3 sequences, 14% of which appear only once. The sequenced material came from blood. The receptors come from a woman aged 40 to 55 with Graves' hyperthyroidism.

The chain recombines TRBV27 with TRBJ2-6, with 7 bases lining up with TRBD1. CDR1 is MNHEY, CDR2 SMNVEV, per germline (reference sequence). J lost 0 bases, V lost 7 bases, and 18 bases had no gene match. The CDR3 extends over 20 amino acids. CDR3 in DNA: TGTGCCAGCACCGGGTGGGGACAGCTTCCTTCTTCCTCTGGGGCCAACGTCCTGACTTTC. It is translated as CASTGWGQLPSSSGANVLTF.

This rearrangement joins TRBV20-1 to TRBJ2-5; 8 nucleotides line up with TRBD1. Trimming took 0 bases from V and 5 from J; bases not matched to a gene: 2. The germline V gene encodes CDR1 DFQATT and CDR2 SNEGSKA (reference sequence). The CDR3 covers 13 residues. The CDR3 loop is CSARDRGRETQYF. The CDR3 nucleotides are TGCAGTGCTAGAGACAGGGGGCGGGAGACCCAGTACTTC.

Ten or more counts support this clonotype. The chain couples TRBV7-9 to TRBJ2-2; TRBD2 might be the D (6 bases). The CDR3 runs 16 residues. Trimming pared 3 bases from V and 4 bases from J, leaving 15 bases between. Germline V gene data show CDR1 as SEHNR and CDR2 as FQNEAQ (reference sequence). The chain's CDR3 is CASSLQAGSGTGELFF. The CDR3 DNA follows: TGTGCCAGCAGCTTGCAGGCGGGGTCGGGCACCGGGGAGCTGTTTTTT.

Only a few counts were recorded for this clonotype. This chain connects TRBV20-1 to TRBJ1-1; 7 positions match TRBD1. From germline, CDR1 is DFQATT and CDR2 SNEGSKA (reference sequence). The CDR3 spans 13 residues. V shed 8 bases and J 0 bases; nucleotides not matched to a gene: 6. The CDR3 region is CSPRQGVNTEAFF. CDR3 nucleotides: TGCAGTCCAAGACAGGGAGTGAACACTGAAGCTTTCTTT.

In its sample, this clonotype was seen many times. The gene calls are TRBV29-1 and TRBJ1-2; 9 bases are a match to TRBD1. The ends lost 6 bases at V and 3 bases at J; junction bases unmatched: 5. This CDR3 contains 13 residues. Germline V lookup: CDR1 SQVTM, CDR2 ANQGSEA. The CDR3 loop is CSVADRGDYGYTF. The CDR3 DNA follows: TGCAGCGTAGCGGACAGGGGCGACTATGGCTACACCTTC.

Regarding this clonotype: A much bigger clone sits one base away, suggesting this may be a read error. The genes are TRBV11-3 and TRBJ2-1; 9 positions match TRBD1. The CDR3 totals 16 residues. Germline-derived CDR1 and CDR2 are SGHNT and YENEEA. The J segment lost 4 bases and the V segment lost 1 base, leaving 5 bases of the junction unmatched. The DNA of the CDR3 is TGTGCCAGCAGCTTAGCCCGGACAGGGGAGTACAATGAGCAGTTCTTC. It translates to CASSLARTGEYNEQFF.

In this sample, this clonotype turned up many times. The chain is built from TRBV3-1 and TRBJ2-4; weak D call: TRBD2 (6 bases). The V end was cut by 0 bases, the J end by 7 bases, with 13 bases between. The length of the CDR3 is 15 residues. Germline V gene lookup returns CDR1 LGHDT and CDR2 YNNKEL (reference sequence). In DNA, the CDR3 is TGTGCCAGCAGCCAAGATGATCTGGGGAGGAACATTCAGTACTTC. Translation: CASSQDDLGRNIQYF.

The sample holds a few counts of this clonotype. V usage is TRBV14 and J usage is TRBJ2-3; D remains ambiguous. The ends were cut back, 2 bases at V and 6 bases at J, with 6 bases in the middle. CDR3 size: 12 residues. Germline V gives CDR1 SGHDN, CDR2 FVKESK. The CDR3 coding sequence is TGTGCCAGCAGCCAAAATTTCGATACGCAGTATTTT. It yields the protein CASSQNFDTQYF.

Many counts were recorded for this clonotype. The chain recombines TRBV6-1 with TRBJ2-5, with TRBD1 matching 9 bases. After removal of 1 base from V and 5 bases from J, the junction contained 14 bases not matched to a gene. CDR1 MNHNS and CDR2 SASEGT come from the germline V gene. This CDR3 contains 18 residues. CDR3 DNA sequence: TGTGCCAGCAGTGAAGGATTCGGGACAGGGTATACGCGGGAGACCCAGTACTTC. Translated, it gives CASSEGFGTGYTRETQYF.

There are a few counts of this clonotype. The rearrangement links TRBV6-1 to TRBJ2-1; D possibly uses TRBD1 or TRBD2 (5 bases each). The CDR3 sequence is 15 residues long. Trimming stripped 6 bases from V and 10 bases from J, with 22 bases between. Germline V gives CDR1 MNHNS, CDR2 SASEGT. The CDR3 DNA follows: TGTGCCAGCAGCCCTTCCGGGACGCTCCTCGGGGAGCAGTTCTTC. It encodes CASSPSGTLLGEQFF.

This clonotype was observed at least ten times. The chain recombines TRBV2 with TRBJ1-1, with D possibly TRBD1 on 6 matching bases. Trimming removed 5 bases at V and 0 bases at J, with 10 bases between. CDR1 and CDR2 from the germline V gene are SNHLY and FYNNEI. The CDR3 runs 14 residues. The CDR3 loop reads CASSTGGMNTEAFF. CDR3 DNA: TGTGCCAGCAGTACGGGGGGCATGAACACTGAAGCTTTCTTT.

This clonotype was counted many times. The V call is TRBV28, the J call TRBJ2-3; TRBD1 matches 8 bases. The germline V gene encodes CDR1 MDHEN and CDR2 SYDVKM. V shed 4 bases and J 4 bases; nucleotides not matched to a gene: 4. The CDR3 sequence is 14 residues long. The CDR3 region is CASSSTGGPDTQYF. The CDR3 DNA follows: TGTGCCAGCAGTTCCACAGGGGGTCCAGATACGCAGTATTTT.

J is TRBJ2-7 and V is TRBV5-1; possibly TRBD2 for D (6 bases). In germline, CDR1 is SGHRS, CDR2 YFSETQ. The CDR3 is 14 residues long. Trimming took 0 bases from V and 3 from J, leaving 10 bases between them. In DNA, the CDR3 is TGCGCCAGCAGCTTGGACGGGGGAAACTACGAGCAGTACTTC. This encodes CASSLDGGNYEQYF.

This clonotype was recorded many times. This chain connects TRBV28 to TRBJ1-5; TRBD1 matches 12 bases. Per the germline V gene, CDR1 is MDHEN and CDR2 is SYDVKM. Trimming at V came to 3 bases and at J to 0 bases, leaving 6 bases not matched to a gene. This CDR3 is 18 amino acids long. CDR3 sequence (DNA): TGTGCCAGCAGTTTGGGGACAGGGGGCGTAATTAGCAATCAGCCCCAGCATTTT. It yields the protein CASSLGTGGVISNQPQHF.

The sample holds many counts of this clonotype. The chain has TRBV7-9 and TRBJ1-4, with a tentative D call TRBD1 (5 bases). CDR1 and CDR2 from the germline V gene are SEHNR and FQNEAQ (reference sequence). The V end lost 5 bases, the J end lost 8 bases, and 15 bases lay between the germline ends. The CDR3 loop spans 14 amino acids. The chain's CDR3 is CASSPPTVEEKLFF. In nucleotides, the CDR3 is TGTGCCAGCAGCCCCCCGACAGTGGAAGAAAAACTGTTTTTT.

This clonotype was picked up many times. The chain couples TRBV19 to TRBJ2-7; 8 bases are a match to TRBD1. The V gene end was trimmed by 9 bases and the J gene end by 2 bases; junction bases not matched to a gene: 6. CDR1 is LNHDA, CDR2 SQIVND, per germline (reference sequence). The CDR3 is 13 amino acids. The DNA of the CDR3 is TGTGCCAGCAGTGGACAGGGTCCCTACGAGCAGTACTTC. This sequence encodes CASSGQGPYEQYF.

The rearrangement uses TRBV2 and TRBJ2-7; D call uncertain. CDR1 SNHLY and CDR2 FYNNEI come from the germline V gene. The CDR3 spans 14 residues. V dropped 9 bases and J dropped 0 bases, with 15 bases sitting between them. This CDR3 reads CASSMALPSYEQYF. The CDR3, as DNA: TGTGCCAGTAGTATGGCGCTACCCTCCTACGAGCAGTACTTC.

This clonotype was detected many times. The chain carries TRBV2 and TRBJ1-1; TRBD1 matches 7 bases. The V and J ends lost 0 bases and 3 bases, in that order; junction bases with no gene match: 4. The germline V gene encodes CDR1 SNHLY and CDR2 FYNNEI. The CDR3 covers 15 residues. The CDR3 is CASSEAEGAYTEAFF. CDR3 in DNA: TGTGCCAGCAGTGAAGCGGAGGGGGCTTACACTGAAGCTTTCTTT.

This chain joins TRBV28 and TRBJ1-4; 8 positions agree with TRBD1. V shed 5 bases, J shed 6 bases, and the junction held 5 bases outside the gene matches. CDR1 and CDR2 (germline): MDHEN, SYDVKM. CDR3 length: 14 residues. CDR3 region: CASSLTGQDEKLFF. CDR3 in DNA: TGTGCCAGCAGTCTCACGGGACAGGATGAAAAACTGTTTTTT.

In its sample, this clonotype was seen a few times. This chain links TRBV19 with TRBJ2-2; D is perhaps TRBD1 (6 bases). CDR3 length: 14 residues. V lost 3 bases and J lost 4, with 9 bases in between. Germline loops: CDR1 LNHDA, CDR2 SQIVND (reference sequence). The CDR3, as DNA: TGTGCCAGTAGTATTCAGGGGATCACCGGGGAGCTGTTTTTT. Translation gives CASSIQGITGELFF.

The sample holds many counts of this clonotype. The CDR3 loop reads CASIGGRVGHTEAFF. The DNA of the CDR3 is TGTGCCAGCATCGGGGGGCGAGTTGGGCACACTGAAGCTTTCTTT. The chain joins TRBV6-1 to TRBJ1-1; TRBD1 is a possible D gene (6 bases). V was pared by 7 bases and J by 3 bases, with 18 bases between. The CDR3 has 15 residues. Germline CDR1 and CDR2: MNHNS and SASEGT.

This clonotype showed up many times. The chain employs TRBV7-6 and TRBJ2-7, with 7 positions matching TRBD1. The CDR3 covers 12 residues. Germline V gives CDR1 SGHVS, CDR2 FNYEAQ. The junction had 2 bases not matched to a gene; V was cut back by 4 bases and J by 5 bases. CDR3 nucleotides: TGTGCCAGCAGCTCGACAGGGAACGAGCAGTACTTC. Encoded protein: CASSSTGNEQYF.